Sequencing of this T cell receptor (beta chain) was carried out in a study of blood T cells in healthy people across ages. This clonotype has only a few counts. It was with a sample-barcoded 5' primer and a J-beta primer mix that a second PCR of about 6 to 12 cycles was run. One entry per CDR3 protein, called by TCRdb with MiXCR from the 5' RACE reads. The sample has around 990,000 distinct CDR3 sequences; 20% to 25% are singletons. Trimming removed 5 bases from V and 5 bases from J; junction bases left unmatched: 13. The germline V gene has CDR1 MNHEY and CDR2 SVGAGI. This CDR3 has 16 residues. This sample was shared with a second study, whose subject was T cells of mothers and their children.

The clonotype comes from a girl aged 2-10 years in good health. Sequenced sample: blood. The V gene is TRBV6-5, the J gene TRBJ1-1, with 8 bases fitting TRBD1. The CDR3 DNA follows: TGTGCCAGCAGTACCGACAGGGGTGAATTAGAAACTGAAGCTTTCTTT. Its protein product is CASSTDRGELETEAFF.